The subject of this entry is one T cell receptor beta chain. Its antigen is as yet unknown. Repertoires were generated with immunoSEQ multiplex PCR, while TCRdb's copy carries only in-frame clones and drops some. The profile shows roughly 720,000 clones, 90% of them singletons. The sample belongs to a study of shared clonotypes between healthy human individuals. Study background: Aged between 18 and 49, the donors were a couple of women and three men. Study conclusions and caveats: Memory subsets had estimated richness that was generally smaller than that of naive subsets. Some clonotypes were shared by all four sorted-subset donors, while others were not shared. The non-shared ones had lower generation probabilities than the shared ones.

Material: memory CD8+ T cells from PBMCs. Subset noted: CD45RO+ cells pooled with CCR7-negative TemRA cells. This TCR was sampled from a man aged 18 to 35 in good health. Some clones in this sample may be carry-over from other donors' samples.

The CDR3 DNA sequence: TGTGCCAGCAGCTTAGTGGGGATGGGGGGCGAGCAGTACTTC. Translation: CASSLVGMGGEQYF. The gene calls are TRBV7-6 and TRBJ2-7, with D maybe TRBD2 (6 bases). CDR1 and CDR2 from the germline V gene are SGHVS and FNYEAQ. The CDR3 totals 14 residues. The V end lost 1 base, the J end lost 6 bases, and 13 bases lay between the germline ends.